This T cell receptor beta chain derives from a study of cytomegalovirus exposure and HLA in healthy donors. Study summary: There were some 81 million unique TCRs (from HLA-typed donors) in an early data release.

General study findings and limits: Another analysis was done later, and it associated approximately 17,000 TCR beta sequences with HLA alleles at 0.05 false discovery rate. Indistinguishable V segments, including TRBV6-2 and TRBV6-3, were excluded.

Regarding this clone: Its antigen is still unknown.

Researchers ran the PCR with 60 Vbeta and 13 Jbeta primers. Measured with immunoSEQ multiplex PCR; TCRdb has only the in-frame clones, and not every one. The data hold under 200,000 clones, with approximately 80% observed a single time. V lost 4 bases to trimming and J lost 4 bases; unmatched junction nucleotides: 6. This CDR3 comprises 15 residues. The V gene's germline CDR1 is MDHEN and CDR2 SYDVKM. This TCR came from a man between 45 and 60 years old in good health and CMV-seropositive. The chain employs TRBV28 and TRBJ2-1; 8 nucleotides align to TRBD1. The sequenced sample was PBMCs. In DNA, the CDR3 is TGTGCCAGCAGTTCCGGGACAGGTTTATACAATGAGCAGTTCTTC. This sequence encodes CASSSGTGLYNEQFF. The variable domain in full, completed from reference TRBV28 and TRBJ2-1, reads DVKVTQSSRYLVKRTGEKVFLECVQDMDHENMFWYRQDPGLGLRLIYFSYDVKMKEKGDIPEGYSVSREKKERFSLILESASTNQTSMYLCASSSGTGLYNEQFFGPGTRLTVL.